This T cell receptor (beta chain) came from a study of blood T cell repertoires in COVID-19. As for the study in general: The United States, Italy and Spain were the sources of the acute and convalescent COVID-19 samples.

One Seattle source followed patients from active infection through their disease course. Measured with immunoSEQ multiplex PCR; TCRdb has only the in-frame clones, and not every one. This table has about 69,000 clones, around 86% appearing once. The germline V gene encodes CDR1 MDHEN and CDR2 SYDVKM. This CDR3 is built from 17 residues. V lost 4 bases and J lost 3; bases outside the gene matches: 11. The receptor's source is a man aged 35-49 years with COVID-19, enrolled during active disease. V usage is TRBV28 and J usage is TRBJ2-7; 11 nucleotides match TRBD2. Sequencing input: peripheral blood. In nucleotides, the CDR3 is TGTGCCAGCAGTTACATCATAGCGGGGGGGCAACGCTACGAGCAGTACTTC. Translated: CASSYIIAGGQRYEQYF.